In this sample, the clone carrying this T cell receptor (beta chain) turned up a few times. Its antigen is not identified. This entry is derived from a study of CD8+CD57+ T cells in acquired aplastic anemia. Whole-study results and caveats: A significant difference in CD8+ Simpson's diversity between patients and controls was not found.

All sequencing subjects had displayed CD8+CD57+ cell expansion on flow cytometry. Receipt of therapy had not occurred in any patient by the time of blood sampling. CDR3 and TCR beta VDJ profiling relied on genomic DNA as the template. From the reads, TCRdb called clonotypes with MiXCR, one entry per CDR3 protein. This table holds around 430,000 distinct CDR3 sequences, around a third found once. The CDR3 is 15 amino acids. The V gene's germline CDR1 is LGHNA and CDR2 YNFKEQ. Trimming took off 2 bases at V and 6 bases at J, with 16 bases between the two ends. This TCR was sampled from a human donor with aplastic anemia. This chain uses TRBV4-2 with TRBJ1-2; D not certain. The sample comprised sorted CD4+, CD8+, or CD8+CD57+ T cells (not recorded which) from PBMCs. The CDR3 region is CASSQLRQGIDGYTF. In nucleotides, the CDR3 is TGTGCCAGCAGCCAATTAAGACAAGGGATCGATGGCTACACCTTC.